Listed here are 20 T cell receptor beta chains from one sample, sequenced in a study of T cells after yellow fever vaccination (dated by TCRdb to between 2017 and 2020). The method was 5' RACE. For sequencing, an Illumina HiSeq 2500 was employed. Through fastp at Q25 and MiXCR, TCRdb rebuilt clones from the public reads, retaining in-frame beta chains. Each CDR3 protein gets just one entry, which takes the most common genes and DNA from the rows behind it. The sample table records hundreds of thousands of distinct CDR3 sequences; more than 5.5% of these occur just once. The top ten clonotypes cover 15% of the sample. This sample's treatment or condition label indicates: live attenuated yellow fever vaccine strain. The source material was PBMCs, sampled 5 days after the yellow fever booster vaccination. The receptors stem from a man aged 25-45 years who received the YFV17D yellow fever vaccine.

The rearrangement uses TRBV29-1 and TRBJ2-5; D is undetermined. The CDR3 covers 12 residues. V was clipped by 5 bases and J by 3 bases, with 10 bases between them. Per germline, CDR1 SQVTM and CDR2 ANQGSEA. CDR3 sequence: CSVRGLEETQYF. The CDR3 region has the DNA TGCAGCGTTCGTGGTTTGGAAGAGACCCAGTACTTC.

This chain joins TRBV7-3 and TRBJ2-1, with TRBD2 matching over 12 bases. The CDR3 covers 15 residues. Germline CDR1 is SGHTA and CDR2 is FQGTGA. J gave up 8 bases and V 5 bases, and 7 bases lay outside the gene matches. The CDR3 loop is CASSLTSGRTHEQFF. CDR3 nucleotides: TGTGCCAGCAGCCTGACTAGCGGGAGAACCCATGAGCAGTTCTTC.

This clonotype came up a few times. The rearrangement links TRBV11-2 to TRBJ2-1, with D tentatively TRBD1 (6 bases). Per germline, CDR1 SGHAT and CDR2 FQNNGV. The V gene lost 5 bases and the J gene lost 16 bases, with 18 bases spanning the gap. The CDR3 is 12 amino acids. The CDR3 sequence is CASSRTGTFFFF. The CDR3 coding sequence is TGTGCCAGCAGCCGTACCGGGACATTTTTTTTCTTC.

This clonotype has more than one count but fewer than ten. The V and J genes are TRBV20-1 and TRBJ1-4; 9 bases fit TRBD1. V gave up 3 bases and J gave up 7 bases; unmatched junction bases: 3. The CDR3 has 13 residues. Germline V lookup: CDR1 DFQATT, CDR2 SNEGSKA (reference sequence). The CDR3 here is CSARGQGGEKLFF. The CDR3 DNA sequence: TGCAGTGCTAGGGGACAGGGTGGTGAAAAACTGTTTTTT.

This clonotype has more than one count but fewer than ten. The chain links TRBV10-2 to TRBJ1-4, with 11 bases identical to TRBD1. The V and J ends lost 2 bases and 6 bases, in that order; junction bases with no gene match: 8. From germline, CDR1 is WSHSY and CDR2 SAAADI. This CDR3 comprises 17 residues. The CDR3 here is CASSERTGGAEDEKLFF. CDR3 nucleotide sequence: TGCGCCAGCAGTGAGAGGACAGGGGGCGCCGAAGATGAAAAACTGTTTTTT.

The CDR3 loop reads CASSQDRITGELFF. Here the CDR3 DNA reads TGCGCCAGCAGCCAAGACAGGATAACCGGGGAGCTGTTTTTT. The chain couples TRBV4-1 to TRBJ2-2; D is undetermined. Germline V CDR1 and CDR2: MGHRA, YSYEKL. Trimming cost V 0 bases and J 5 bases, with 7 bases left between them. CDR3 length: 14 amino acids.

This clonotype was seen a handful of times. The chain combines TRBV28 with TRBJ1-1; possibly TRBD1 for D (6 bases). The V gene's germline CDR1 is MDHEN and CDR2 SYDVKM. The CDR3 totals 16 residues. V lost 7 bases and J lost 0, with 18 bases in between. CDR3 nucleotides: TGTGCCAGCACAAAGGGGACAAGGTATATGAACACTGAAGCTTTCTTT. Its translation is CASTKGTRYMNTEAFF.

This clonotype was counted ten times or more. CDR3 sequence (DNA): TGTGCCAGCAGCTCTATAGGACAGTTTGAGCAGTTCTTC. Translated, it gives CASSSIGQFEQFF. V usage is TRBV5-5 and J usage is TRBJ2-1, with D possibly matching TRBD1 (6 bases). Germline assignment: CDR1 SGHKS and CDR2 YYEKEE (reference sequence). V lost 3 bases to trimming and J lost 9 bases, with 13 bases between them. The CDR3 length is 13 residues.

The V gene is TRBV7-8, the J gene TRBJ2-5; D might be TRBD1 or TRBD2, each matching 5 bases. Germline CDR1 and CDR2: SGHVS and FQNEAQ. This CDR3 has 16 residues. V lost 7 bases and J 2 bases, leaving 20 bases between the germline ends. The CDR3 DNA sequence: TGTGCCAGCACTGCAGTGGGGGAGATCGTTCAAGAGACCCAGTACTTC. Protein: CASTAVGEIVQETQYF.

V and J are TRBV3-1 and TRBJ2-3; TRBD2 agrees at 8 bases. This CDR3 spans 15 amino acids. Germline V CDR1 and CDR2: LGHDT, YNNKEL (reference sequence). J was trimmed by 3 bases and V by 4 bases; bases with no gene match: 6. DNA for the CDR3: TGTGCCAGCAGCCCCCAGCGGGAGCGAACAGATACGCAGTATTTT. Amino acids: CASSPQRERTDTQYF.

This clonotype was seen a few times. CDR3 sequence reads: CASSQGPGTSYNEQFF. CDR3 in DNA: TGCGCCAGCAGCCAAGGTCCAGGGACGTCCTACAATGAGCAGTTCTTC. The V call is TRBV4-3, the J call TRBJ2-1; D assignment may be TRBD1 or TRBD2 (5 bases each). With 1 base removed from V and 1 base from J, the gap between germline ends came to 11 bases. CDR1 is LGHNA and CDR2 is YSLEER in the germline V gene. This CDR3 region has 16 residues.

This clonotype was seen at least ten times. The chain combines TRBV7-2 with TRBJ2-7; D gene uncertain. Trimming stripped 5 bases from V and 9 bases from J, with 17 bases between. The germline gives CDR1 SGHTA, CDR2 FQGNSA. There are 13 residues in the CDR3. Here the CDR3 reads CASSSSGASGQYF. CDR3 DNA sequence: TGTGCCAGCAGCAGCTCCGGCGCCTCGGGGCAGTACTTC.

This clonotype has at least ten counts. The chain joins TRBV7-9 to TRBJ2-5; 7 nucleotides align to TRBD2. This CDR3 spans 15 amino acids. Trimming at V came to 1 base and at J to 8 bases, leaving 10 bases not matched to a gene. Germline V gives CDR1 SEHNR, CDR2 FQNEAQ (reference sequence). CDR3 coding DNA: TGTGCCAGCAGCTTAGAGGGACTACCATCAGACACCCAGTACTTC. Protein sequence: CASSLEGLPSDTQYF.

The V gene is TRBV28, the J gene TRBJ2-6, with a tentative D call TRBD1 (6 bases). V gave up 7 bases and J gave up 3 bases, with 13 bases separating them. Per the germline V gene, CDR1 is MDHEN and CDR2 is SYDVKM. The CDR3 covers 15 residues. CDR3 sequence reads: CASNIQGSGANVLTF. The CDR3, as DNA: TGTGCCAGCAACATACAGGGAAGTGGGGCCAACGTCCTGACTTTC.

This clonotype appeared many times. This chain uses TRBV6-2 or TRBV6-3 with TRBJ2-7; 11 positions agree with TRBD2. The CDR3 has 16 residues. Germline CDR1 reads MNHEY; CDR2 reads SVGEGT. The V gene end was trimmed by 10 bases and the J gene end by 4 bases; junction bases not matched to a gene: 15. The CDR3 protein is CAITGTSGPRRYEQYF. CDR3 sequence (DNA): TGTGCCATCACCGGGACTAGCGGACCCAGAAGATACGAGCAGTACTTC.

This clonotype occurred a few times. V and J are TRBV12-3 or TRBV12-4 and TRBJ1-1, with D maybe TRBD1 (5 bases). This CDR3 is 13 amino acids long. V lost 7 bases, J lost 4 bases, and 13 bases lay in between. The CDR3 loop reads CASTQGGGTEAFF. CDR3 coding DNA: TGTGCCAGCACCCAGGGTGGGGGCACTGAAGCTTTCTTT.

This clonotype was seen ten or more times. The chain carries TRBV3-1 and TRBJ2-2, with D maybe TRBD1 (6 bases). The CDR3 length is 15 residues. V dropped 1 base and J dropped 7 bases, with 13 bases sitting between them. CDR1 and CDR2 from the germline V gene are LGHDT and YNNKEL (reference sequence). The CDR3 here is CASSQGPGAIGELFF. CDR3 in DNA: TGTGCCAGCAGCCAAGGGCCAGGGGCTATCGGGGAGCTGTTTTTT.

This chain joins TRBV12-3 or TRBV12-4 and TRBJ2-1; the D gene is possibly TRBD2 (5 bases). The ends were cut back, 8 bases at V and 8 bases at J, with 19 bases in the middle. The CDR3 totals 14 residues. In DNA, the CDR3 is TGTGCCAGCGCCGCTATGGTTGGGAGTGATGAGCAGTTCTTC. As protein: CASAAMVGSDEQFF.

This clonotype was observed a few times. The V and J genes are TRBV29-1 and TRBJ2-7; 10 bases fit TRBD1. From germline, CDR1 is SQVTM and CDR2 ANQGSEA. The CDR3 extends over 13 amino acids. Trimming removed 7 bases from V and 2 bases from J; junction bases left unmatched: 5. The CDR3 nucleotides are TGCAGCGCCTCCGGGACAGGGGCCTACGAGCAGTACTTC. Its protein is CSASGTGAYEQYF.

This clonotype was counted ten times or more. CDR3 sequence: CATSRYEGTGLNTEAFF. In DNA form, the CDR3 reads TGTGCCACCAGCAGATATGAAGGGACAGGGTTGAACACTGAAGCTTTCTTT. The chain has TRBV15 and TRBJ1-1, with 9 bases identical to TRBD1. The CDR3 totals 17 residues. V shed 2 bases and J 0 bases; nucleotides not matched to a gene: 7. From germline, CDR1 is LNHNV and CDR2 YYDKDF (reference sequence).